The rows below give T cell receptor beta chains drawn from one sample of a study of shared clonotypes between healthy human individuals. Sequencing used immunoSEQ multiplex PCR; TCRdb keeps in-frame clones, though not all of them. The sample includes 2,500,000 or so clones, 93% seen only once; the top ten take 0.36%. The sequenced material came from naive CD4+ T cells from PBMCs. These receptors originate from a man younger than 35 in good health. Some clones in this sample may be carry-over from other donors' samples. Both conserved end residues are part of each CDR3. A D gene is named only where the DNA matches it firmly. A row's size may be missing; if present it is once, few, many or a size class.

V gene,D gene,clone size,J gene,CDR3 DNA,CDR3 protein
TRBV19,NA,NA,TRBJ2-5,TGTGCCAGTAGTCGGCGGGCAGGGGCCCAACGCAAAGAGACCCAGTACTTC,CASSRRAGAQRKETQYF
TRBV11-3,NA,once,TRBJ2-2,TGTGCCAGCAGCCGACAGATGTTACCCGGGGAGCTGTTTTTT,CASSRQMLPGELFF
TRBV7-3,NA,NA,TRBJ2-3,TGTGCCAGCAGCTTAATGGGCACAGATACGCAGTATTTT,CASSLMGTDTQYF
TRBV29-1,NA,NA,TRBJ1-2,TGCAGCGTCGGGGGAGAGGGGTTCTATGGCTACACCTTC,CSVGGEGFYGYTF
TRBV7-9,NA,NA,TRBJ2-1,TGTGCCAGCAGCTTGGGGACGGGCCTGAGGCAGTTCTTC,CASSLGTGLRQFF
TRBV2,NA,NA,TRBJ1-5,TGTGCCAGCAGTGTTTCCGGGGGCAATCAGCCCCAGCATTTT,CASSVSGGNQPQHF
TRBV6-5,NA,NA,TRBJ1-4,TGTGCCAGCAGCCGGGGACATATCGCTGAAAAACTGTTTTTT,CASSRGHIAEKLFF
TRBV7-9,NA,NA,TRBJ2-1,TGTGCCAGCAGCCTAGGGGACCCTTTAAATGAGCAGTTCTTC,CASSLGDPLNEQFF
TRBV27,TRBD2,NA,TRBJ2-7,TGTGCCAGCAGTCGCAAGCGGGAGTGGAGCAGCGAGCAGTACTTC,CASSRKREWSSEQYF
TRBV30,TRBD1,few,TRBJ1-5,TGTGCCTGGGCGGACAGGGGGCGAGGAAGCAATCAGCCCCAGCATTTT,CAWADRGRGSNQPQHF
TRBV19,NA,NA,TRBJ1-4,TGTGCCAGTAGTATAGGGATAGGGCTAGCAACTAATGAAAAACTGTTTTTT,CASSIGIGLATNEKLFF
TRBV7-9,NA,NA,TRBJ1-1,TGTGCCAGCAGCTTAAACAGGCGGGGCACTGAAGCTTTCTTT,CASSLNRRGTEAFF
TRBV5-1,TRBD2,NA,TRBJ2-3,TGCGCCAGCAGCTTGGCCCGAGGACTAGCGGGAGGAGATACGCAGTATTTT,CASSLARGLAGGDTQYF
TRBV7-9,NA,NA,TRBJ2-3,TGTGCCAGCAGCGAGGGGGACCCTAGCACAGATACGCAGTATTTT,CASSEGDPSTDTQYF
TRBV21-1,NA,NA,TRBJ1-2,TGTGCCAGCAGCGAACGGAGTCCCAGCGCATCCTATGGCTACACCTTC,CASSERSPSASYGYTF
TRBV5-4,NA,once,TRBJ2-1,TGTGCCAGCAGCTTGGCCCTGGGGGGTCTCTACAATGAGCAGTTCTTC,CASSLALGGLYNEQFF
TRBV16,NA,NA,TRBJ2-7,TGTGCCAGCAGCCACTACCAGATCTCCTACGAGCAGTACTTC,CASSHYQISYEQYF
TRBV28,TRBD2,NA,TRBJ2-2,TGTGCCAGCAGTTTAGACGGACTAGCGGTCACCACCGGGGAGCTGTTTTTT,CASSLDGLAVTTGELFF
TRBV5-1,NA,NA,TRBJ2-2,TGCGCCAGCAGCTTCCTCCTGGGGCTTAACACCGGGGAGCTGTTTTTT,CASSFLLGLNTGELFF
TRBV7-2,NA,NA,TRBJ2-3,TGTGCCAGCAGCTTAGACGTAGATACGCAGTATTTT,CASSLDVDTQYF
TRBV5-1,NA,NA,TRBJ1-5,TGCGCCAGCAGCCCTGACGGGGTAAATCAGCCCCAGCATTTT,CASSPDGVNQPQHF
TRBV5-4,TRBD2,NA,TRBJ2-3,TGTGCCAGCAGAACTGGGACTAGCGGTAGCACAGATACGCAGTATTTT,CASRTGTSGSTDTQYF
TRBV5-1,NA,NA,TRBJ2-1,TGCGCCAGCAGCCAGGGACATGTCCCCGACAATGAGCAGTTCTTC,CASSQGHVPDNEQFF
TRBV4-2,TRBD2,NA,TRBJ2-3,TGTGCCAGCAGCCAAGAAGGTGGACTAGCGGCAGATACGCAGTATTTT,CASSQEGGLAADTQYF
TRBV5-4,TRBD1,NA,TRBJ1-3,TGTGCCAGCAGCATCGCCGGACAGGGTGGAAACACCATATATTTT,CASSIAGQGGNTIYF
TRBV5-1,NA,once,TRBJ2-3,TGCGCCAGCAGCTCCCAGGGGCCCCTCACAGATACGCAGTATTTT,CASSSQGPLTDTQYF
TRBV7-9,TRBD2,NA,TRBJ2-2,TGTGCCAGCAGTACACTAGCGGGAGGAATGGCCGGGGAGCTGTTTTTT,CASSTLAGGMAGELFF
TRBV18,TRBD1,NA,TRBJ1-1,TGTGCCAGCTCAACCAACAGGGGGTATTGGACTGAAGCTTTCTTT,CASSTNRGYWTEAFF
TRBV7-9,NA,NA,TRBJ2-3,TGTGCCAGCAGCCTCCTATTAGATACGCAGTATTTT,CASSLLLDTQYF